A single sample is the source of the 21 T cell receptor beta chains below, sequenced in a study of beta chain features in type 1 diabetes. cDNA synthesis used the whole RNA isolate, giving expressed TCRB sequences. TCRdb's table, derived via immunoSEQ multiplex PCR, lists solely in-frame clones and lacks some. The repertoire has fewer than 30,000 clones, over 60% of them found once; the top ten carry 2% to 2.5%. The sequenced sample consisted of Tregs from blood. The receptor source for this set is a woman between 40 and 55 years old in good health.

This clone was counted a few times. This chain's CDR3 is CASSALRQGKGVNEQFF. The CDR3 nucleotides are TGTGCCAGCAGCGCGTTAAGACAGGGAAAAGGGGTGAATGAGCAGTTCTTC. The V and J genes are TRBV9 and TRBJ2-1; 7 bases map to TRBD1. The CDR3 is 17 amino acids. The germline V gene has CDR1 SGDLS and CDR2 YYNGEE. J gave up 7 bases and V 3 bases, and 16 bases lay outside the gene matches.

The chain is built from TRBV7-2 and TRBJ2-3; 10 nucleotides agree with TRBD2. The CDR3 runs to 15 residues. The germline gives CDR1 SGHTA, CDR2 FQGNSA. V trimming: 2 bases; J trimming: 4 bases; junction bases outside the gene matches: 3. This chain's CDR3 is CASSLQAGGPDTQYF. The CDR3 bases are TGTGCCAGCAGCTTACAAGCGGGGGGGCCAGATACGCAGTATTTT.

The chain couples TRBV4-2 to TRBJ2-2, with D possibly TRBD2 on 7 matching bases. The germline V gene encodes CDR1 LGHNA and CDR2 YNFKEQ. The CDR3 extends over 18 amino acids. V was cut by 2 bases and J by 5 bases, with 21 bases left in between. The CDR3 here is CASSQPTRGGVRTGELFF. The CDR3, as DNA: TGTGCCAGCAGCCAACCAACGAGGGGGGGGGTAAGAACCGGGGAGCTGTTTTTT.

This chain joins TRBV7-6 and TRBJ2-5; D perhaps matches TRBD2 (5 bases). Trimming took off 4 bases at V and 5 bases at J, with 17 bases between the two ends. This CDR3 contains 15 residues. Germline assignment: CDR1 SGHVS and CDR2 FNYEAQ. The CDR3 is CASSSPGVAGETQYF. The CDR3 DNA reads TGTGCCAGCAGCTCCCCCGGGGTAGCCGGGGAGACCCAGTACTTC.

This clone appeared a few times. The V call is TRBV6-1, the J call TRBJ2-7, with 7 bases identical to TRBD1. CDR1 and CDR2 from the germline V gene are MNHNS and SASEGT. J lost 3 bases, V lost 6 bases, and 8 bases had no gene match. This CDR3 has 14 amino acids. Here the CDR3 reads CASRRGTVDYEQYF. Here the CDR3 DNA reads TGTGCCAGCAGGAGGGGGACAGTCGACTACGAGCAGTACTTC.

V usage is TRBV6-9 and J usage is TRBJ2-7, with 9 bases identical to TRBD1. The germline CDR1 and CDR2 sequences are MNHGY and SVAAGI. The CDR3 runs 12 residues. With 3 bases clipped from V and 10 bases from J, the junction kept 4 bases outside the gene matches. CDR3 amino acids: CASSYWTGEQYF. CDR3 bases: TGTGCCAGCAGTTACTGGACAGGGGAACAGTACTTC.

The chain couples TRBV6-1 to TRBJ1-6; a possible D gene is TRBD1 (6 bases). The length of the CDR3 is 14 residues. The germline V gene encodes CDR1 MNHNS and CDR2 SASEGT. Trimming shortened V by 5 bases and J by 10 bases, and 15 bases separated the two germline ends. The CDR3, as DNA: TGTGCCAGCAGTAAACAGGGACGAGAATCACCCCTCCACTTT. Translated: CASSKQGRESPLHF.

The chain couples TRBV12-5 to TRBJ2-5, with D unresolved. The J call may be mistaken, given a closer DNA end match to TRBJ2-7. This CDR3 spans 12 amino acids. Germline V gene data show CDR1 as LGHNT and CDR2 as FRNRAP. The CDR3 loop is CASGLFSYEQYF. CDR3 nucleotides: TGTGCTAGTGGTCTGTTCTCCTACGAGCAGTACTTC.

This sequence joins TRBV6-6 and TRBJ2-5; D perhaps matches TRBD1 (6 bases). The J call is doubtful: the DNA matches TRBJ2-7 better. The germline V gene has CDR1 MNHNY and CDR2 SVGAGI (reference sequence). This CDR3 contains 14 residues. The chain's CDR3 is CASTKGTPSYEQYF. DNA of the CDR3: TGTGCCAGCACCAAAGGGACACCTTCCTACGAGCAGTACTTC.

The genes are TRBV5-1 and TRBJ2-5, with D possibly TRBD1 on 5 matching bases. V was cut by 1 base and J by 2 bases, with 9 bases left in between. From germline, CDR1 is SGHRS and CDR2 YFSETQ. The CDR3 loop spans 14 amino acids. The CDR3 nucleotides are TGCGCCAGCAGCTTGTTAGGGGTTCAAGAGACCCAGTACTTC. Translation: CASSLLGVQETQYF.

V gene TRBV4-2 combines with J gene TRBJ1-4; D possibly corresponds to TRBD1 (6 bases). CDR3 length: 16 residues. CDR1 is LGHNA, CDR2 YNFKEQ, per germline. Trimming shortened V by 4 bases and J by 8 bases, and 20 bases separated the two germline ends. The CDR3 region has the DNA TGTGCCAGCAGCCCCTCCAATGGCAGGGGAAACGAAAAACTGTTTTTT. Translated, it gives CASSPSNGRGNEKLFF.

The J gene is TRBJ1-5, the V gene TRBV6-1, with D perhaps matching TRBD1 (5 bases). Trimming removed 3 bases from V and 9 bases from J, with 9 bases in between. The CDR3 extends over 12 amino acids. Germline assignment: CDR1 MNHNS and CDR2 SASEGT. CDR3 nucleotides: TGTGCCAGCAGTGAGACCGGGGGGCCCCAGCATTTT. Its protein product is CASSETGGPQHF.

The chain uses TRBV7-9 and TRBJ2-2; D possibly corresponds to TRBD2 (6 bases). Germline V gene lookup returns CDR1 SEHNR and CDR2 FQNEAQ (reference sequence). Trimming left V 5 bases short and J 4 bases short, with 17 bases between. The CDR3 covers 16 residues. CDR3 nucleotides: TGTGCCAGCAGCGTTTCGGGTAGCGGTCGCACCGGGGAGCTGTTTTTT. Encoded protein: CASSVSGSGRTGELFF.

DNA of the CDR3: TGCGCCAGCAGCCCAGCGGGGGAGGCCTACGAGCAGTACTTC. This gives the protein CASSPAGEAYEQYF. The chain couples TRBV5-1 to TRBJ2-7; 8 bases fit TRBD2. The V gene's germline CDR1 is SGHRS and CDR2 YFSETQ. J lost 2 bases, V lost 4 bases, and 5 bases had no gene match. There are 14 residues in the CDR3.

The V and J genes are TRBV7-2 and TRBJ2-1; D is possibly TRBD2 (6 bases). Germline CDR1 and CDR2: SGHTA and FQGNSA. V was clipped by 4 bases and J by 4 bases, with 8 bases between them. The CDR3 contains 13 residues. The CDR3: CASSYGTYNEQFF. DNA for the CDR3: TGTGCCAGCAGCTATGGGACTTACAATGAGCAGTTCTTC.

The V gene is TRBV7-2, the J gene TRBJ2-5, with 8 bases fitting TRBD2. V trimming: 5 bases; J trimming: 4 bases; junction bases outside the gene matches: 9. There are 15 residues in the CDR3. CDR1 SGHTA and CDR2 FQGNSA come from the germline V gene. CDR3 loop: CASSLGGATGETQYF. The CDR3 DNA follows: TGTGCCAGCAGCCTCGGGGGGGCGACAGGAGAGACCCAGTACTTC.

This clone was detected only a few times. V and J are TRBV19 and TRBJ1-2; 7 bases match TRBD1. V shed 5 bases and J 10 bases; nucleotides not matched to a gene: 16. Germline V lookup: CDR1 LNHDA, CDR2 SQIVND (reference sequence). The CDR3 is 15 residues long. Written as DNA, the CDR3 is TGTGCCAGTAGTCCACTTCAATACCATACAGGGGACTACACCTTC. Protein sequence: CASSPLQYHTGDYTF.

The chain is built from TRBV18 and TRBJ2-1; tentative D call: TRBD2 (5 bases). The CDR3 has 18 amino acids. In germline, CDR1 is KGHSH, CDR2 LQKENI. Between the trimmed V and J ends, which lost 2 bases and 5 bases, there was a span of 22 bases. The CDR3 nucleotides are TGTGCCAGCTCACCATTACTAGGTGGCAGGTTAGAGGACAATGAGCAGTTCTTC. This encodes CASSPLLGGRLEDNEQFF.

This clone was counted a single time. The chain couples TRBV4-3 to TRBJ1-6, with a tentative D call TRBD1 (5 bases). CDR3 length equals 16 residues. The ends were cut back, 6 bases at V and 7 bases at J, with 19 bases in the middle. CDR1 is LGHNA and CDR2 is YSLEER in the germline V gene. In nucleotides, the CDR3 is TGCGCCAGCAGTCGAAGTGAAGGGGTAGAAAATTCACCCCTCCACTTT. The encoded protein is CASSRSEGVENSPLHF.

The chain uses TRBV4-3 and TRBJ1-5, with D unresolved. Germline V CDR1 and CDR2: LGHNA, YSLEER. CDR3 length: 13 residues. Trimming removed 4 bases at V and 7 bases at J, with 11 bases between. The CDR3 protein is CASSLDFGQPQHF. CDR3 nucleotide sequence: TGCGCCAGCAGCCTGGACTTTGGGCAGCCCCAGCATTTT.

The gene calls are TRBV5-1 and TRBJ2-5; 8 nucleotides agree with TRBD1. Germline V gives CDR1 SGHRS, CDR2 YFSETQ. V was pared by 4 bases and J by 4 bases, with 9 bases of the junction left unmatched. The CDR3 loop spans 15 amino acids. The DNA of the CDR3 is TGCGCCAGCAGCCCCGGAGGGACAGGCCCAGAGACCCAGTACTTC. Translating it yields CASSPGGTGPETQYF.